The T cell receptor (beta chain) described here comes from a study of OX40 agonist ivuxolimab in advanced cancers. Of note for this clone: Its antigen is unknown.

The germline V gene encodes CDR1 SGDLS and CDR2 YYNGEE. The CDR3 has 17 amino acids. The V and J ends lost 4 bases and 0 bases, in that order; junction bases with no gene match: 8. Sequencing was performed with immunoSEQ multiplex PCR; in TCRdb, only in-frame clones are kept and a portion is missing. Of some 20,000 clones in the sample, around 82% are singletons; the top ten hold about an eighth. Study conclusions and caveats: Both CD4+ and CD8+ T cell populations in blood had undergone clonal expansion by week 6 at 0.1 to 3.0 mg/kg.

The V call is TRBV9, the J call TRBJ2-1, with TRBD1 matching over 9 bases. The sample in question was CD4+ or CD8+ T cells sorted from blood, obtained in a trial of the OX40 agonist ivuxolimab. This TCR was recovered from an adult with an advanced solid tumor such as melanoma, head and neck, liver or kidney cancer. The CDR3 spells CASSPDGTGLSYNEQFF. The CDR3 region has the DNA TGTGCCAGCAGCCCCGACGGGACAGGGCTCTCCTACAATGAGCAGTTCTTC.